This TCR beta chain was identified during a study of blood T cells in healthy people across ages. Study-level findings and limits: There was a strong correlation between TCR beta diversity and naive T cell percentage. Both naive CD4+ cell counts and diversity were greater in long-lived donors than in aged donors. The study could not conclusively compare naive and antigen-experienced cells, given its unsorted PBMCs. Per million T cells, TCR beta diversity dropped about linearly as age rose.

Combining a sample-barcoded 5' primer with a J-beta primer mix, a second PCR ran for roughly 7 to 11 cycles. In TCRdb, the 5' RACE reads were re-called with MiXCR into one record per CDR3 protein. The table records around 1,000,000 distinct CDR3 sequences, 35% to 45% of them present only once. This clonotype occurred a few times. The antigen is undetermined. This TCR was sampled from a man between 18 and 35 years old in good health. The sample comprised blood.

The CDR3 DNA reads as TGCAGTGCTAGAGGGGGCGGGGGGGCCTCTAGCACAGATACGCAGTATTTT. Protein product: CSARGGGGASSTDTQYF. The gene calls are TRBV20-1 and TRBJ2-3, with 9 bases matching TRBD2. J lost 0 bases, V lost 1 base, and 8 bases had no gene match. The V gene's germline CDR1 is DFQATT and CDR2 SNEGSKA (reference sequence). This CDR3 region has 17 residues.